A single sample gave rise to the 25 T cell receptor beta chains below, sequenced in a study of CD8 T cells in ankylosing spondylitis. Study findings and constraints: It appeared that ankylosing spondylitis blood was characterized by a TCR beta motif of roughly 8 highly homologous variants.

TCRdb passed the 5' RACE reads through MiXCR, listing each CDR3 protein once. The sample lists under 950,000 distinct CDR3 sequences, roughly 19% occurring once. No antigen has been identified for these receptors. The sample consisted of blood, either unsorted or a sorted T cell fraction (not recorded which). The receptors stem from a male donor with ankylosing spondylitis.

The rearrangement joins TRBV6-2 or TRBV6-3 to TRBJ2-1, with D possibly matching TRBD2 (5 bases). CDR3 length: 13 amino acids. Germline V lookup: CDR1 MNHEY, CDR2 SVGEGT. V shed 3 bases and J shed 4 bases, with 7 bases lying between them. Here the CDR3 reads CASSYRRYNEQFF. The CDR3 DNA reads TGTGCCAGCAGTTATCGGAGGTACAATGAGCAGTTCTTC.

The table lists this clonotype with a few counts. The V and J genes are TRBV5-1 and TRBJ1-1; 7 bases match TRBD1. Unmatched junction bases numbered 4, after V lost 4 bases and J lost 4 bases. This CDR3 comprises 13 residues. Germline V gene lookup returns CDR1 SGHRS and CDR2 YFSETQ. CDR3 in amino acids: CASSMTGSTEAFF. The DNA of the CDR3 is TGCGCCAGCAGCATGACAGGGAGCACTGAAGCTTTCTTT.

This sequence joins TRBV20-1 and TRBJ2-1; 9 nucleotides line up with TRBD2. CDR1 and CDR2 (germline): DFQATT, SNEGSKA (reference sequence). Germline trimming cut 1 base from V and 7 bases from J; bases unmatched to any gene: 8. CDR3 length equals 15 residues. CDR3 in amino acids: CSARVPGLARNEQFF. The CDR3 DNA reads TGCAGTGCTAGAGTTCCTGGACTAGCGAGGAATGAGCAGTTCTTC.

The CDR3 is CASSLAGRGGETQYF. Written as DNA, the CDR3 is TGTGCCAGCAGCTTAGCCGGCAGGGGAGGGGAGACCCAGTACTTC. The V and J genes are TRBV7-6 and TRBJ2-5, with D possibly TRBD2 on 7 matching bases. Germline assignment: CDR1 SGHVS and CDR2 FNYEAQ. V lost 0 bases and J 5 bases, leaving 13 bases between the germline ends. This CDR3 comprises 15 residues. Complete variable domain (other parts from reference TRBV7-6 and TRBJ2-5): GAGVSQSPRYKVTKRGQDVALRCDPISGHVSLYWYRQALGQGPEFLTYFNYEAQQDKSGLPNDRFSAERPEGSISTLTIQRTEQRDSAMYRCASSLAGRGGETQYFGPGTRLLVL.

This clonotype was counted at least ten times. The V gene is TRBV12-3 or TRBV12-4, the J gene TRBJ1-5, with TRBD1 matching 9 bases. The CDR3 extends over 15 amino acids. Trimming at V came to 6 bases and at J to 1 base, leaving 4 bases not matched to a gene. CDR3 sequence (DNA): TGTGCCAGCAGCCGCGGACAGGGGAGCAATCAGCCCCAGCATTTT. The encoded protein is CASSRGQGSNQPQHF.

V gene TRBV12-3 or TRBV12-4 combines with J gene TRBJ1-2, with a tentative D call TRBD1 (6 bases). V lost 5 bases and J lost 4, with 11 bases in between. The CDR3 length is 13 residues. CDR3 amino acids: CASSLQGRYGYTF. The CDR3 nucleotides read TGTGCCAGCAGTCTACAGGGCCGCTATGGCTACACCTTC.

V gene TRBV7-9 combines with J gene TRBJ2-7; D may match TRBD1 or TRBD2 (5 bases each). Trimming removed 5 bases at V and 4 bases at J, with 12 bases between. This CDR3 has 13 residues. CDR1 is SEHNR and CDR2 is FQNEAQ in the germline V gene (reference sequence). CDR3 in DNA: TGTGCCAGCAGCCGACAAGGGGAGTACGAGCAGTACTTC. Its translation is CASSRQGEYEQYF. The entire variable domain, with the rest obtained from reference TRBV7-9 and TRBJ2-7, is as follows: DTGVSQNPRHKITKRGQNVTFRCDPISEHNRLYWYRQTLGQGPEFLTYFQNEAQLEKSRLLSDRFSAERPKGSFSTLEIQRTEQGDSAMYLCASSRQGEYEQYFGPGTRLTVT.

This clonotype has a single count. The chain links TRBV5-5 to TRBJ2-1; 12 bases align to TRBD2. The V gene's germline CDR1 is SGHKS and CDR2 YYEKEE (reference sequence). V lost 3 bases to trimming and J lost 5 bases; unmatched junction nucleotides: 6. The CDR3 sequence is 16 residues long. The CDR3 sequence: CASSWTSGMGDNEQFF. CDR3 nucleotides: TGTGCCAGCAGCTGGACTAGCGGGATGGGGGACAATGAGCAGTTCTTC. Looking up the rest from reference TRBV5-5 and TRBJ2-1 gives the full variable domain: DAGVTQSPTHLIKTRGQQVTLRCSPISGHKSVSWYQQVLGQGPQFIFQYYEKEERGRGNFPDRFSARQFPNYSSELNVNALLLGDSALYLCASSWTSGMGDNEQFFGPGTRLTVL.

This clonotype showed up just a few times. CDR3 sequence: CASVRAYGGGANVLTF. In DNA, the CDR3 is TGTGCCAGCGTACGGGCATACGGTGGGGGGGCCAACGTCCTGACTTTC. The gene calls are TRBV7-9 and TRBJ2-6; the D is unclear. The CDR3 is made up of 16 amino acids. Trimming removed 8 bases from V and 4 bases from J, with 18 bases in between. Germline-derived CDR1 and CDR2 are SEHNR and FQNEAQ (reference sequence).

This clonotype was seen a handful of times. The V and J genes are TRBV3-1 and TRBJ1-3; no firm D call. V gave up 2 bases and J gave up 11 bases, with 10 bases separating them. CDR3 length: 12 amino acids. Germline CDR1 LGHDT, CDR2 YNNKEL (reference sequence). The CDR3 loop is CASSQSRTAIYF. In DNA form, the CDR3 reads TGTGCCAGCAGCCAATCCCGCACGGCCATATATTTT.

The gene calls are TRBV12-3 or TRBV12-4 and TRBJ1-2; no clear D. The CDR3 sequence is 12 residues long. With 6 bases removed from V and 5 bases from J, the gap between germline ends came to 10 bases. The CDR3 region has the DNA TGTGCCAGCAGCTGGGGTGTATATGGCTACACCTTC. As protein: CASSWGVYGYTF.

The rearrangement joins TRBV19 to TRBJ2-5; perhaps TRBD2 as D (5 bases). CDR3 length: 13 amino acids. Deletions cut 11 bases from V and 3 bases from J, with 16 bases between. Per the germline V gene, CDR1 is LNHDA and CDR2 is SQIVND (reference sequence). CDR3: CAGGRDSKETQYF. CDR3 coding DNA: TGTGCCGGAGGCCGGGATTCAAAAGAGACCCAGTACTTC.

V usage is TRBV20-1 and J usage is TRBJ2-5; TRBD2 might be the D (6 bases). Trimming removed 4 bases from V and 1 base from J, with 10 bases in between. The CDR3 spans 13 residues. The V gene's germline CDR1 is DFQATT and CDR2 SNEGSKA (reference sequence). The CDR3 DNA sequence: TGCAGTGCTAACGGGAGACCCCAAGAGACCCAGTACTTC. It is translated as CSANGRPQETQYF.

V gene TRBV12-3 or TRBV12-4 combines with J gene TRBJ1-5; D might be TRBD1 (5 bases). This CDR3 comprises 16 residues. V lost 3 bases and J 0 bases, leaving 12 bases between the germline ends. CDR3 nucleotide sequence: TGTGCCAGCAGTTTCACACAGGACTATAGCAATCAGCCCCAGCATTTT. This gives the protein CASSFTQDYSNQPQHF.

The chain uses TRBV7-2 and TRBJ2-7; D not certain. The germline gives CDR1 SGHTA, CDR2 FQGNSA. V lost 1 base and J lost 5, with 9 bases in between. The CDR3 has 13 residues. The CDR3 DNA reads TGTGCCAGCAGCTTAGTATTTTCCAACGAGCAGTACTTC. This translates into CASSLVFSNEQYF.

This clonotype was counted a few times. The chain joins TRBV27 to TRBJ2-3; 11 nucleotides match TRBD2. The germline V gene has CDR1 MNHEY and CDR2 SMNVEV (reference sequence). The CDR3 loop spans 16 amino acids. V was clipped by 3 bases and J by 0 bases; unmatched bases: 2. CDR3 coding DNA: TGTGCCAGCAGTTTTAGGACTAGCGGGAGCACAGATACGCAGTATTTT. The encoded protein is CASSFRTSGSTDTQYF.

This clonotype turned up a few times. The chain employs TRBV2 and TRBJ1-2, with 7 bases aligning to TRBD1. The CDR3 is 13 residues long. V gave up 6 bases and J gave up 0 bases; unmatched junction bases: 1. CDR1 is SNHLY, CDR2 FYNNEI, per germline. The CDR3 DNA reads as TGTGCCAGCAGCGGGACAGCTAACTATGGCTACACCTTC. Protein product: CASSGTANYGYTF.

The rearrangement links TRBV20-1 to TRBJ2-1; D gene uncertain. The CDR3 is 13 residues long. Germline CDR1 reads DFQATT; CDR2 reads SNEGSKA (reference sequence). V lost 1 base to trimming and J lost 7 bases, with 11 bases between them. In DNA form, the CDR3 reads TGCAGTGCTAGAGTCTCCCTCGGGAATGAGCAGTTCTTC. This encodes CSARVSLGNEQFF.

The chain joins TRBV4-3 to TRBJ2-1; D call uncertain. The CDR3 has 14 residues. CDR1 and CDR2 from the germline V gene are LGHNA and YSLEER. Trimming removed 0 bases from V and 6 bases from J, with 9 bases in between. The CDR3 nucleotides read TGCGCCAGCAGCCAAGATTTTGGCCTCAATGAGCAGTTCTTC. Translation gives CASSQDFGLNEQFF.

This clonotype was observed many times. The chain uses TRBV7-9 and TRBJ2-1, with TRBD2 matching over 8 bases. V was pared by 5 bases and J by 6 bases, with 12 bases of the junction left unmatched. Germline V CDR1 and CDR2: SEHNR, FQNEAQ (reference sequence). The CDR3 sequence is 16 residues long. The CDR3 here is CASSPAQLAAFNEQFF. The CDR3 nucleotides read TGTGCCAGCAGCCCAGCCCAACTAGCGGCCTTCAATGAGCAGTTCTTC.

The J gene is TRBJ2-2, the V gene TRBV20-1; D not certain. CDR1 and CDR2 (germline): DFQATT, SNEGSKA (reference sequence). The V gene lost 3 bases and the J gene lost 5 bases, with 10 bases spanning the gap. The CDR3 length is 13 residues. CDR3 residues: CSASLIPTGELFF. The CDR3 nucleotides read TGCAGTGCTAGCCTGATTCCTACCGGGGAGCTGTTTTTT.

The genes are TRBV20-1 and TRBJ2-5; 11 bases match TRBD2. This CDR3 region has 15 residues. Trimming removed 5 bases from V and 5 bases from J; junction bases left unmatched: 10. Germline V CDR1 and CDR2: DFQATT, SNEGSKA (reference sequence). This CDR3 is CSADHRVAGGETQYF. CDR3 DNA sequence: TGCAGTGCTGACCATAGGGTAGCGGGAGGGGAGACCCAGTACTTC.

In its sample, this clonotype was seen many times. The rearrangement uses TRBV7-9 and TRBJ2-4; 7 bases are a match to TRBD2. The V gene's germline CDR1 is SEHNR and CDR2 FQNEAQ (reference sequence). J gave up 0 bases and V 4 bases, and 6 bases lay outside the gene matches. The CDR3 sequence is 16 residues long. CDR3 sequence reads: CASSSSSGLAKNIQYF. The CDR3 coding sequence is TGTGCCAGCAGCTCCTCTAGCGGCTTAGCCAAAAACATTCAGTACTTC.

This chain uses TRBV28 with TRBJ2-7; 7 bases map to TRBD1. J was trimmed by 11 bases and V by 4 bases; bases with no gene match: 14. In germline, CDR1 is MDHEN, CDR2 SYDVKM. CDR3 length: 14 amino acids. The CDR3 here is CASSSNRDSPREYF. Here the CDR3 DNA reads TGTGCCAGCAGTTCGAACCGGGACAGCCCAAGGGAGTACTTC.

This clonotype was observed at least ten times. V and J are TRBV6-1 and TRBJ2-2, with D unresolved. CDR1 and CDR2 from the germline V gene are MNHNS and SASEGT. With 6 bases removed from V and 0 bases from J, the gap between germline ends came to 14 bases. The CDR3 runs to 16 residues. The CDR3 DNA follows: TGTGCCAGCAGACCTGACCCATACGCGAACACCGGGGAGCTGTTTTTT. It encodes CASRPDPYANTGELFF.